This T cell receptor beta chain was captured in a study of CD8 T cells in Susac syndrome. In regard to this clonotype: Mismatch with germline at one junction end may stem from a read error.

Germline CDR1 reads MNHEY; CDR2 reads SVGAGI. CDR3 length equals 13 residues. Random hexamers primed reverse transcription of about 0.5 to 1 ug RNA. TCRdb fed the immunoSEQ multiplex PCR reads into MiXCR, producing one record per CDR3 protein. The sample has around 71,000 distinct CDR3 sequences, 90% to 95% seen once; the top ten hold more than 0.13%. Sequencing targeted TCR beta in blood CD8+ and CD4+ T cells. This TCR derives from a human donor with Susac syndrome. Sequenced: CD4+ T cells from PBMCs. This chain uses TRBV6-5 with TRBJ2-7; D unclear. CDR3 sequence (DNA): TGTGCCAGCCTGTCGTTCCCGGGTTTGCCGCCTCAATTC. It yields the protein CASLSFPGLPPQF.